This T cell receptor beta chain emerged from a study of blood T cell repertoires in COVID-19. At the level of the study: The samples span acute and convalescent COVID-19 from the United States, Italy and Spain. Sources were T cells, B-cell-depleted T cells, or PBMCs; the material itself was cDNA or gDNA.

Study processing details: It was from reference gene primer amplification that nucleated cell counts were estimated. The assay was immunoSEQ multiplex PCR, and TCRdb's table has in-frame clones only and misses some. The V and J calls and the clone size are those of that table, but D and trimming were determined from the DNA. This table has roughly 300,000 clones, about 87% appearing once. J was trimmed by 0 bases and V by 7 bases; bases with no gene match: 19. CDR3 length: 20 amino acids. Germline V lookup: CDR1 SGHRS, CDR2 YFSETQ. The rearrangement links TRBV5-1 to TRBJ2-4; TRBD1 aligns across 10 bases. The sequenced sample was peripheral blood. The TCR sequence derives from a woman in her 40s who had recovered from COVID-19. The CDR3 is CASHKEPDRGIPLAKNIQYF. CDR3 DNA: TGCGCCAGCCATAAGGAGCCGGACAGGGGGATCCCCCTAGCCAAAAACATTCAGTACTTC.